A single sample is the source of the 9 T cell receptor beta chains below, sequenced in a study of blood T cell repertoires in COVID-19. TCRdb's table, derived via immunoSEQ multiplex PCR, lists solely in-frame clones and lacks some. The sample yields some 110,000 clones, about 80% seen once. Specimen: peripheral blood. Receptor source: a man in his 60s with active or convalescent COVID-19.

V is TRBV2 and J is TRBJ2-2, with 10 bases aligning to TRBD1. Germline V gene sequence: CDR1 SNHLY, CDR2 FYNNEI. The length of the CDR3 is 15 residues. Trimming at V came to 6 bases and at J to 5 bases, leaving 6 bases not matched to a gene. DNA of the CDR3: TGTGCCAGCAGAGGACAGGGGGGCGGGACCGGGGAGCTGTTTTTT. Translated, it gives CASRGQGGGTGELFF.

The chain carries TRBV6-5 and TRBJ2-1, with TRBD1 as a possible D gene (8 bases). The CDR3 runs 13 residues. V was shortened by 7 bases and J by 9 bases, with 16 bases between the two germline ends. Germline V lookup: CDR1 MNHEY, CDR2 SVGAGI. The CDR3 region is CASNPTGEGEQFF. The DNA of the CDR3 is TGTGCCAGCAACCCGACAGGGGAGGGTGAGCAGTTCTTC.

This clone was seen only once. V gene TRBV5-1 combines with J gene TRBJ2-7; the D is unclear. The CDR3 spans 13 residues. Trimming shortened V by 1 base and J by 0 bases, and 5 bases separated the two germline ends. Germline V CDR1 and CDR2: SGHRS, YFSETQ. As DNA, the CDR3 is TGCGCCAGCAGCTTGCGTCTCTCCTACGAGCAGTACTTC. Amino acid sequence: CASSLRLSYEQYF.

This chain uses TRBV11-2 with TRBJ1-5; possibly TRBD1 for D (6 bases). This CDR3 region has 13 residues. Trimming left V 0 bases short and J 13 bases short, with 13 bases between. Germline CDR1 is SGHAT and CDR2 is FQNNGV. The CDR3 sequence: CASSLDRYGTQHF. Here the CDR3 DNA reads TGTGCCAGCAGCTTAGATCGGTACGGGACACAGCATTTT.

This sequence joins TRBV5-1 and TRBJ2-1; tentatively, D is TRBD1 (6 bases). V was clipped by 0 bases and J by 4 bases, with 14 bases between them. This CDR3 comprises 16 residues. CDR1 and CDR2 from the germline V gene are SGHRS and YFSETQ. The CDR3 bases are TGCGCCAGCAGCTTGGGACGGACAGCCCCATACAATGAGCAGTTCTTC. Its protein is CASSLGRTAPYNEQFF.

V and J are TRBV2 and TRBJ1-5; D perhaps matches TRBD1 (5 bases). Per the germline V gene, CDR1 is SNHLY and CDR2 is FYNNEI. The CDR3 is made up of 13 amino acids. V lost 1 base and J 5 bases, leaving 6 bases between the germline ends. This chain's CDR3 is CASSEEGDQPQHF. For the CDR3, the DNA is TGTGCCAGCAGTGAAGAAGGGGATCAGCCCCAGCATTTT.

CDR3 residues: CASREISYNEQFF. The CDR3 coding sequence is TGTGCCAGCAGGGAGATCTCCTACAATGAGCAGTTCTTC. The J gene is TRBJ2-1, the V gene TRBV28, with D unclear. CDR3 size: 13 residues. Germline V CDR1 and CDR2: MDHEN, SYDVKM. The V gene lost 6 bases and the J gene lost 0 bases, with 6 bases spanning the gap.

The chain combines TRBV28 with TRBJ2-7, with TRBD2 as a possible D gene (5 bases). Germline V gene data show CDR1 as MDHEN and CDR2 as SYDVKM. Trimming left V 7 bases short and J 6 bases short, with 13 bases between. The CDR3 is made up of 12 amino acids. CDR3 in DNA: TGTGCCAGCATGGGTGACGGGGTCGAGCAGTACTTC. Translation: CASMGDGVEQYF.

The CDR3: CASSGRTGGGELFF. CDR3 in DNA: TGTGCCAGTAGTGGGAGGACAGGGGGCGGGGAGCTGTTTTTT. This rearrangement joins TRBV19 to TRBJ2-2; 10 bases are a match to TRBD1. This CDR3 is built from 14 residues. Germline CDR1 and CDR2: LNHDA and SQIVND (reference sequence). V was clipped by 5 bases and J by 7 bases; unmatched bases: 4.